This TCR beta chain was observed in a study of PD-1 blockade in classical Hodgkin lymphoma. Regarding time point: cycle 4 day 1 (C4D1), after less than seven weeks of nivolumab. Each and every patient relapsed after autologous stem cell transplantation, and patients got differing brentuximab vedotin exposure. The germline V gene has CDR1 SQVTM and CDR2 ANQGSEA. The CDR3 totals 13 residues. V lost 4 bases to trimming and J lost 5 bases; unmatched junction nucleotides: 3. The repertoire was sequenced with immunoSEQ multiplex PCR; TCRdb's copy has only in-frame clones and lacks some. The sample holds some 58,000 clones, 91% seen once. In this sample, this clone turned up once.

The sequenced sample was peripheral blood mononuclear cells (PBMCs), obtained before the fourth cycle of nivolumab. This receptor was identified in a human donor with classical Hodgkin lymphoma. This rearrangement joins TRBV29-1 to TRBJ1-5; 9 positions match TRBD1. DNA of the CDR3: TGCAGCGTTGGACAGGGGGGAGATCAGCCCCAGCATTTT. This gives the protein CSVGQGGDQPQHF.